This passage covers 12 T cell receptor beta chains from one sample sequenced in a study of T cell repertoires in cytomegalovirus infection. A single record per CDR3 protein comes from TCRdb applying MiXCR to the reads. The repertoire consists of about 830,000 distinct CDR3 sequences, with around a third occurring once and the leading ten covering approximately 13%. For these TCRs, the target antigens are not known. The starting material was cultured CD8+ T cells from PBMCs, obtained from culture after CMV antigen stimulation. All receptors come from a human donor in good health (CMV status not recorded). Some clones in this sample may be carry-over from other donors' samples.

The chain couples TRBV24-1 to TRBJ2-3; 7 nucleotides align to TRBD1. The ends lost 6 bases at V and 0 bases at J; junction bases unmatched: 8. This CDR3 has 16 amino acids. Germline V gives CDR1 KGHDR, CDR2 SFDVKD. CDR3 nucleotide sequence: TGTGCCACCAGTCCGGGACAGAGGTTTAGCACAGATACGCAGTATTTT. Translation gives CATSPGQRFSTDTQYF.

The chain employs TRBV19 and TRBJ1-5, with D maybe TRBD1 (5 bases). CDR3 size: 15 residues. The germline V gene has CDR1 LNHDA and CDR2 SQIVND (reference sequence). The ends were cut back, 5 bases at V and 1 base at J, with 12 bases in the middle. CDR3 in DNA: TGTGCCAGTAGTCTGACAGTTCAAAGCAATCAGCCCCAGCATTTT. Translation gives CASSLTVQSNQPQHF.

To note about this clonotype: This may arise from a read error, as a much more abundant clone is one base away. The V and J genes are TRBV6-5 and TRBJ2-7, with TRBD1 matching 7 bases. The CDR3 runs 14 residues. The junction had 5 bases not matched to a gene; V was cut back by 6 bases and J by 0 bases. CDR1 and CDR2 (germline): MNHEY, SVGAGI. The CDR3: CASSRGQVSYEQYF. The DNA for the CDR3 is TGTGCCAGCAGCCGTGGACAGGTCTCCTACGAGCAGTACTTC.

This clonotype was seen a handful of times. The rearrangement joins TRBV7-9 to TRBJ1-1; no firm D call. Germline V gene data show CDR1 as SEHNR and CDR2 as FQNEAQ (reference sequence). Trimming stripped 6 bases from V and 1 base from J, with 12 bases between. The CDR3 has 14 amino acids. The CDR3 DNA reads TGTGCCAGCAGTACACCGGACGGGAACACTGAAGCTTTCTTT. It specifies CASSTPDGNTEAFF.

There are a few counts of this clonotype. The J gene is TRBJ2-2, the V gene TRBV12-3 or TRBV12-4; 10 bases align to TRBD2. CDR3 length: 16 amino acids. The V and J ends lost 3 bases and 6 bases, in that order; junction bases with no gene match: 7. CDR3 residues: CASSFLAGGLAGELFF. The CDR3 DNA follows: TGTGCCAGCAGTTTTTTAGCGGGGGGTTTAGCCGGGGAGCTGTTTTTT.

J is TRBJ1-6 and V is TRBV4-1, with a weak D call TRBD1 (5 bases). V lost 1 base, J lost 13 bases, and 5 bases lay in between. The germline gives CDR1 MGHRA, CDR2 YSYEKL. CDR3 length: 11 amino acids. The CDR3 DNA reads TGCGCCAGCAGCCAAGGGGGGCCCCTCCACTTT. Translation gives CASSQGGPLHF.

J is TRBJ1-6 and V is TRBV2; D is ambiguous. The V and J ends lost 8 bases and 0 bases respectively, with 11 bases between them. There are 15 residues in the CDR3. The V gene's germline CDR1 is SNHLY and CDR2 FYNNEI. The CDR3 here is CASHESSSYNSPLHF. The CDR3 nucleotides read TGTGCCAGCCACGAGTCGAGCTCCTATAATTCACCCCTCCACTTT.

CDR3: CASSLVSHPGGYTF. The CDR3 DNA is TGTGCCAGCAGTTTGGTATCACACCCTGGGGGCTACACCTTC. The V and J genes are TRBV12-3 or TRBV12-4 and TRBJ1-2, with D unclear. V was trimmed by 3 bases and J by 8 bases, leaving 16 bases between them. CDR3 size: 14 residues.

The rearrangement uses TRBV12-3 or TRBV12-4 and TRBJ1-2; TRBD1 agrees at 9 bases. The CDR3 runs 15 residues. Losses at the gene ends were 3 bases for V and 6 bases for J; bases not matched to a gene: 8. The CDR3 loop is CASSFGLQGADGYTF. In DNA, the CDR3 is TGTGCCAGCAGTTTTGGACTACAGGGGGCGGATGGCTACACCTTC.

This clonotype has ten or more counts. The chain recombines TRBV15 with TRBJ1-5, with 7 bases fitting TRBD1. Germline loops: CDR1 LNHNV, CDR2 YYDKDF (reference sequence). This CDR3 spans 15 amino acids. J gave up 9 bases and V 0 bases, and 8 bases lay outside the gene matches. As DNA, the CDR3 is TGTGCCACCAGCAGAGATCGGGACAGCATACTGCCCCAGCATTTT. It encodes CATSRDRDSILPQHF.

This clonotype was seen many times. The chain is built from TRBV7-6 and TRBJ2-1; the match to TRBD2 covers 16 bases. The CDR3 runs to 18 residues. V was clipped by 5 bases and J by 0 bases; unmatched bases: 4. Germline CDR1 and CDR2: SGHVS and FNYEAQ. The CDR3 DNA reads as TGTGCCAGCAGCCCGGGACTAGCGGGGGGGTCCTCCTACAATGAGCAGTTCTTC. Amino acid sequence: CASSPGLAGGSSYNEQFF.

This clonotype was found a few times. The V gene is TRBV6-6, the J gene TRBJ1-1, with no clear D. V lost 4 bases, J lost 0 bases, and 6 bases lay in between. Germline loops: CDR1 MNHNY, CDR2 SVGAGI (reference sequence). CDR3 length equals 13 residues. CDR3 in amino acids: CASSFMLNTEAFF. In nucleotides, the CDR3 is TGTGCCAGCAGTTTCATGTTGAACACTGAAGCTTTCTTT.